This TCR beta chain was sequenced during a study of CD8 T cells in ankylosing spondylitis. Findings and caveats of the study: The study looked at matched synovial fluid samples from ankylosing spondylitis patients. Disease-linked clones were reported to be significantly enriched there. Within ankylosing spondylitis blood, a TCR beta motif made up of fewer than ten highly homologous variants appeared to be characteristic. CD8+ cells made up the disease-linked clones, which were relatively rare in peripheral blood.

This clonotype was found many times. Its target is not known. The CDR3 consists of 15 residues. The V gene's germline CDR1 is MDHEN and CDR2 SYDVKM. The V end lost 5 bases, the J end lost 5 bases, and 16 bases lay between the germline ends. TCRdb reprocessed the 5' RACE reads via MiXCR and lists one record per CDR3 protein. The sample yields about 230,000 distinct CDR3 sequences, less than 9.5% seen once. V is TRBV28 and J is TRBJ1-5; D is unresolved. The sample comprised blood, either unsorted or a sorted T cell fraction (not recorded which). The sequence came from a female donor with ankylosing spondylitis or in good health (not recorded which). The DNA for the CDR3 is TGTGCCAGCAGTACCCATACGATCGGGGATCAGCCCCAGCATTTT. This codes for CASSTHTIGDQPQHF.